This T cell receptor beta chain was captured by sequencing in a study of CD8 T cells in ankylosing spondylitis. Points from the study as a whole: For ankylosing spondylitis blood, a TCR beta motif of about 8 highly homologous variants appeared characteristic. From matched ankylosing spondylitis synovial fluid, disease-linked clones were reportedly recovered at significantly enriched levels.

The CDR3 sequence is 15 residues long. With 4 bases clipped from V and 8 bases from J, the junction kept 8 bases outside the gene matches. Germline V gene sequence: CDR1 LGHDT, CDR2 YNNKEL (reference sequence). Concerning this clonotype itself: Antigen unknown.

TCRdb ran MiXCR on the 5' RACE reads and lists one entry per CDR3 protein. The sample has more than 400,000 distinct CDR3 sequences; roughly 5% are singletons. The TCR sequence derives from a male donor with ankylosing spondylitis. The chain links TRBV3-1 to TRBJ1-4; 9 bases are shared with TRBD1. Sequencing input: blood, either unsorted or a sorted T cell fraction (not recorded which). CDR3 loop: CASSPRTGEGEKLFF. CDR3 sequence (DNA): TGTGCCAGCAGCCCCCGGACAGGGGAAGGCGAAAAACTGTTTTTT.